The rows below give T cell receptor beta chains drawn from one sample of a study of CD8 T cells in Susac syndrome. TCRdb reprocessed the immunoSEQ multiplex PCR reads via MiXCR and lists one record per CDR3 protein. The repertoire includes a few hundred thousand distinct CDR3 sequences, approximately 85% of them detected once, and around 0.2% sits in the top ten. The material sequenced was CD8+ T cells from PBMCs. These receptor sequences come from a human donor with multiple sclerosis. The CDR3 runs from the conserved cysteine through the conserved F or W. The order of the fields is V gene, clone size, J gene, D gene, CDR3 DNA, CDR3 protein. D genes are given only for firm matches. Where a row states a size, it is once, few, many or the class of an expanded clone; other rows omit it.

TRBV28	.	TRBJ1-5	.	TGTGCCAGCACTCCCCTAGAGAGCGGCTCCGGTCAGCCCCAGCATTTT	CASTPLESGSGQPQHF
TRBV5-6	.	TRBJ1-2	TRBD1	TGTGCCAGCAGCGGACAGGGTTATGGCTACACCTTC	CASSGQGYGYTF
TRBV16	.	TRBJ1-5	.	TGTGCCAGCAGCCCGACAGGTAACCAGCCCCAGCATTTT	CASSPTGNQPQHF
TRBV4-1	few	TRBJ1-2	.	TGCGCCAGCAGCCAAGAAGGGGCAGCAAACTATGGCTACACCTTC	CASSQEGAANYGYTF
TRBV28	.	TRBJ1-1	.	TGTGCCAGCAGTTTCGGTGGGGGAAACACTGAAGCTTTCTTT	CASSFGGGNTEAFF
TRBV27	.	TRBJ2-7	TRBD1	TGTGCCAGCAGTAGCCAGGGGGTTCGAGGCTCCTACGAGCAGTACTTC	CASSSQGVRGSYEQYF
TRBV27	.	TRBJ1-1	.	TGTGCCAGCAGTTTCTTGGGGGAGAGCTATAACACTGAAGCTTTCTTT	CASSFLGESYNTEAFF
TRBV28	.	TRBJ2-5	.	TGTGCCACGCTGGCGGGTCAAGAGACCCAGTACTTC	CATLAGQETQYF
TRBV25-1	.	TRBJ1-1	.	TGTGCCAGCAGTGAATATCCAGGATTACACACTGAAGCTTTCTTT	CASSEYPGLHTEAFF
TRBV30	.	TRBJ2-5	.	TGTGCCTGGACTCAGGGGACACCCGGACAAGAGACCCAGTACTTC	CAWTQGTPGQETQYF
TRBV18	.	TRBJ2-1	.	TGTGCCAGCTCACCAGGGCCCCTTGACAATGAGCAGTTCTTC	CASSPGPLDNEQFF
TRBV7-9	.	TRBJ1-1	TRBD1	TGTGCCAGCAGCTTAGCTCCAGGGGGGGGATCAAATGAAGCTTTCTTT	CASSLAPGGGSNEAFF
TRBV5-5	.	TRBJ2-7	TRBD1	TGTGCCAGCAGCTTGGGAGGGGGCGCCGGTGACGAGCAGTACTTC	CASSLGGGAGDEQYF
TRBV6-4	.	TRBJ1-1	.	TGTGCCAGCAGCCTTGGGGTCTACACTGAAGCTTTCTTT	CASSLGVYTEAFF
TRBV4-1	.	TRBJ1-2	.	TGCGCCAGCAGCCGCATACCCACTGGCTATGGCTACACCTTC	CASSRIPTGYGYTF
TRBV7-2	.	TRBJ2-3	.	TGTGCCAGCGTCGGGTCGGCAGATACGCAGTATTTT	CASVGSADTQYF
TRBV30	.	TRBJ2-7	.	TGTGCCTGGTCCAGGGACGCGAGCTCCTACGAGCAGTACTTC	CAWSRDASSYEQYF
TRBV5-6	.	TRBJ2-2	.	TGTGCCAGCAGCTTTCAGTCTCCCGGGGAGCTGTTTTTT	CASSFQSPGELFF
TRBV6-2/TRBV6-3	.	TRBJ1-5	.	TGTGCCAGCAGTTCCAACAGTGATCAGCCCCAGCATTTT	CASSSNSDQPQHF
TRBV6-5	.	TRBJ2-5	TRBD2	TGTGCCAGCAGTTACTCGTCGGGAGGGTATGGGGAGACCCAGTACTTC	CASSYSSGGYGETQYF
TRBV11-2	.	TRBJ2-1	TRBD2	TGTGCCAGCAGCTTACAACTAGCGGGACTGAATGAGCAGTTCTTC	CASSLQLAGLNEQFF
TRBV19	.	TRBJ2-5	.	TGTGCCAGTAGTCTGATGGTCCACCAAGAGACCCAGTACTTC	CASSLMVHQETQYF
TRBV9	few	TRBJ2-7	.	TGTGCCAGCAGCCTGGGGGACCTCTCCTACGAGCAGTACTTC	CASSLGDLSYEQYF
TRBV28	.	TRBJ2-7	.	TGTGCCAGCAGCCTGAGCCCCGAGGTAGGGGAGTACTTC	CASSLSPEVGEYF
TRBV27	.	TRBJ1-1	.	TGTGCCAGCAGTATGACACCGAACACTGAAGCTTTCTTT	CASSMTPNTEAFF